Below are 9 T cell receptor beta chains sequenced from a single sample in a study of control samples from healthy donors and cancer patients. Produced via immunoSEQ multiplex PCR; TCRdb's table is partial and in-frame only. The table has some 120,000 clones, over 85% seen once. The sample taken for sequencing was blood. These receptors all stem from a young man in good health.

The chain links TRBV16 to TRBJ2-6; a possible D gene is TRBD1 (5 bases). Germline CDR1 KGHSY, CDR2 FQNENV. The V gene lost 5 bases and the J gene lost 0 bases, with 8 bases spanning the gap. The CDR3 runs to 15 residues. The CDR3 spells CASSDSSSGANVLTF. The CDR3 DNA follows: TGTGCCAGCAGCGACAGCAGCTCTGGGGCCAACGTCCTGACTTTC.

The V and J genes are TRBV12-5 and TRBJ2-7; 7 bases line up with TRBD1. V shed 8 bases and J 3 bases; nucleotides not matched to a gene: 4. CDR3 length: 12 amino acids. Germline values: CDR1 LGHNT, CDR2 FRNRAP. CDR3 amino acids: CASHRDSYEQYF. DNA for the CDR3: TGTGCTAGTCACCGGGACAGCTACGAGCAGTACTTC. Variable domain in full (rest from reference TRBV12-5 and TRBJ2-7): DARVTQTPRHKVTEMGQEVTMRCQPILGHNTVFWYRQTMMQGLELLAYFRNRAPLDDSGMPKDRFSAEMPDATLATLKIQPSEPRDSAVYFCASHRDSYEQYFGPGTRLTVT.

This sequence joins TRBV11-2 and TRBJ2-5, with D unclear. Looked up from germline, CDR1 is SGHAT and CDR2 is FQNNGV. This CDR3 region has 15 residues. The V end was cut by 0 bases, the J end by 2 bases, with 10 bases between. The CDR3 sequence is CASSLESEIQETQYF. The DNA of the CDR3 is TGTGCCAGCAGCTTAGAGTCGGAAATACAAGAGACCCAGTACTTC.

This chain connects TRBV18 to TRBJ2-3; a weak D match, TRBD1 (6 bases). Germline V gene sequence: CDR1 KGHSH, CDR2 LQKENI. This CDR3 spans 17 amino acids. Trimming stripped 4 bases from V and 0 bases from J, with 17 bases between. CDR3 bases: TGTGCCAGCTCACAGGACAGCCCAGTACTTAGCACAGATACGCAGTATTTT. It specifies CASSQDSPVLSTDTQYF.

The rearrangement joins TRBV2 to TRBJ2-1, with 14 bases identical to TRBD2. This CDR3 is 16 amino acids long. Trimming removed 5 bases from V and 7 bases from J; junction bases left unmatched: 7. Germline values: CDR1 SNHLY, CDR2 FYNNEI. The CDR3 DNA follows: TGTGCCAGCAGTCCGACTAGCGGGGGGGCGAGAAATGAGCAGTTCTTC. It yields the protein CASSPTSGGARNEQFF.

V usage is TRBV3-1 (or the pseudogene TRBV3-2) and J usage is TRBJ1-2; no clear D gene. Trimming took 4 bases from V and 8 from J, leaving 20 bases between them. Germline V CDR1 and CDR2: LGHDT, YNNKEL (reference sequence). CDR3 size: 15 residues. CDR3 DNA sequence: TGTGCCAGCAGCCCCAACGCGGTCCTGGGTGGAGGCTACACCTTC. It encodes CASSPNAVLGGGYTF.

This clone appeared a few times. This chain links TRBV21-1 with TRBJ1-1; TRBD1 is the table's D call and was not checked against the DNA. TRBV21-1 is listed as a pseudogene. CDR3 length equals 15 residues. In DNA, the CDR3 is TGTGCCAGCAGCCCGCAGGGGGCCCAGAACACTGAAGCTTTCTTT. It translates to CASSPQGAQNTEAFF.

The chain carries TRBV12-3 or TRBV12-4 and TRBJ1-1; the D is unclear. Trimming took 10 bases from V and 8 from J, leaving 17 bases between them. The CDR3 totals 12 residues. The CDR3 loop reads CATIYGSLEAFF. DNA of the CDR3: TGTGCCACCATCTACGGGTCTCTCGAAGCTTTCTTT.

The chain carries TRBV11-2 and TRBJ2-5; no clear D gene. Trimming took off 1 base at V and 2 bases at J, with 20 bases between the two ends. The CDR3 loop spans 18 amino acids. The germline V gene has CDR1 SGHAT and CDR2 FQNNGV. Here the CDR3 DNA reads TGTGCCAGCAGCTTAGGCAAAGGAGCAGGCGATTTACAAGAGACCCAGTACTTC. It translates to CASSLGKGAGDLQETQYF.